This passage covers 21 T cell receptor beta chains from one sample sequenced in a study of T cells in Graves' hyperthyroidism and ophthalmopathy. Using RNA transcripts as the source, TCR beta CDR3 regions were amplified. Researchers ran a first-round RT-PCR on the TCR CDR3 using the HTBI primer set. TCRdb called the multiplex PCR reads again in MiXCR, with one record for every CDR3 protein. The table includes roughly 500,000 distinct CDR3 sequences, roughly 46% detected once. The material sequenced was peripheral blood or thyroid tissue (not recorded which). The source of these receptors is an adult woman with Graves' disease, either hyperthyroidism or ophthalmopathy (not recorded which).

This chain joins TRBV5-6 and TRBJ1-5, with TRBD1 matching 7 bases. CDR1 SGHDT and CDR2 YYEEEE come from the germline V gene. Unmatched junction bases numbered 12, after V lost 4 bases and J lost 11 bases. This CDR3 contains 14 residues. CDR3 sequence (DNA): TGTGCCAGCAGCGGGGGACAGCTCCAAGAGACCCAGCATTTT. This encodes CASSGGQLQETQHF.

The V gene is TRBV20-1, the J gene TRBJ2-7; TRBD2 matches 8 bases. The CDR3 covers 16 residues. Looked up from germline, CDR1 is DFQATT and CDR2 is SNEGSKA (reference sequence). The V and J ends lost 0 bases and 3 bases, in that order; junction bases with no gene match: 10. The CDR3 DNA sequence: TGCAGTGCTAGAGATCGTCTACTAGCGGTAAACTACGAGCAGTACTTC. Its translation is CSARDRLLAVNYEQYF.

CDR3 nucleotides: TGCGCCAGCAGCTACAACAGGGATAGCTCACCCCTCCACTTT. This codes for CASSYNRDSSPLHF. The genes are TRBV5-1 and TRBJ1-6; D is perhaps TRBD1 (6 bases). This CDR3 is 14 amino acids long. CDR1 is SGHRS and CDR2 is YFSETQ in the germline V gene. V lost 3 bases and J 10 bases, leaving 14 bases between the germline ends.

V gene TRBV7-9 combines with J gene TRBJ1-6; D is undetermined. Trimming took off 1 base at V and 5 bases at J, with 9 bases between the two ends. CDR3 size: 15 residues. CDR1 SEHNR and CDR2 FQNEAQ come from the germline V gene (reference sequence). CDR3 loop: CASSLGGGDNSPLHF. CDR3 in DNA: TGTGCCAGCAGCTTAGGTGGCGGAGATAATTCACCCCTCCACTTT.

The sample holds many counts of this clonotype. This chain joins TRBV11-2 and TRBJ1-5; D gene ambiguous. There are 16 residues in the CDR3. Germline values: CDR1 SGHAT, CDR2 FQNNGV. V was shortened by 5 bases and J by 6 bases, with 20 bases between the two germline ends. The CDR3 region is CASSQEQSQRRQPQHF. The CDR3 DNA reads as TGTGCCAGCAGCCAGGAACAGAGTCAAAGGCGTCAGCCCCAGCATTTT.

This clonotype was counted many times. The rearrangement joins TRBV5-5 to TRBJ2-7; D ambiguous. This CDR3 region has 14 residues. Trimming cost V 5 bases and J 1 base, with 13 bases left between them. Germline loops: CDR1 SGHKS, CDR2 YYEKEE (reference sequence). CDR3 DNA: TGTGCCAGCAGAAGGGTCGCGACATCCTACGAGCAGTACTTC. It is translated as CASRRVATSYEQYF.

J is TRBJ1-2 and V is TRBV7-3; D perhaps matches TRBD1 (6 bases). CDR1 SGHTA and CDR2 FQGTGA come from the germline V gene. Trimming shortened V by 2 bases and J by 6 bases, and 10 bases separated the two germline ends. CDR3 length: 13 amino acids. DNA for the CDR3: TGTGCCAGCAGCTTAGGGGGCTTGGATGGCTACACCTTC. Its translation: CASSLGGLDGYTF.

In this sample, this clonotype turned up a few times. The V call is TRBV19, the J call TRBJ1-2; D uncertain. The CDR3 totals 15 residues. Germline lookup yields CDR1 LNHDA and CDR2 SQIVND (reference sequence). The V and J ends lost 6 bases and 7 bases respectively, with 21 bases between them. The CDR3 sequence: CASSPPRRGFSGYTF. CDR3 DNA sequence: TGTGCCAGTAGCCCGCCCAGGCGGGGTTTTAGTGGCTACACCTTC.

The chain combines TRBV13 with TRBJ2-7, with D possibly being TRBD1 (6 bases). This CDR3 contains 14 residues. Trimming took 5 bases from V and 3 from J, leaving 14 bases between them. Germline V gene sequence: CDR1 PRHDT, CDR2 FYEKMQ (reference sequence). Written as DNA, the CDR3 is TGTGCCAGCAGCCCCCGGGACACAAACTACGAGCAGTACTTC. Translating gives CASSPRDTNYEQYF.

This clonotype was picked up a small number of times. V gene TRBV7-9 combines with J gene TRBJ1-4; no firm D call. V was trimmed by 5 bases and J by 4 bases, leaving 11 bases between them. Germline lookup yields CDR1 SEHNR and CDR2 FQNEAQ (reference sequence). This CDR3 is built from 14 residues. The CDR3 DNA follows: TGTGCCAGCAGCCCGGCGGGTGATAATGAAAAACTGTTTTTT. It yields the protein CASSPAGDNEKLFF. The full variable domain, with the rest looked up from reference TRBV7-9 and TRBJ1-4, is DTGVSQNPRHKITKRGQNVTFRCDPISEHNRLYWYRQTLGQGPEFLTYFQNEAQLEKSRLLSDRFSAERPKGSFSTLEIQRTEQGDSAMYLCASSPAGDNEKLFFGSGTQLSVL.

This clonotype has a count of ten or more. This chain links TRBV11-2 with TRBJ2-5; TRBD1 matches at 9 bases. There are 15 residues in the CDR3. From germline, CDR1 is SGHAT and CDR2 FQNNGV. V trimming: 4 bases; J trimming: 5 bases; junction bases outside the gene matches: 8. The CDR3, as DNA: TGTGCCAGCAGCTCCTTCCGGGACAGGGCCGAGACCCAGTACTTC. Protein: CASSSFRDRAETQYF.

This clonotype was seen many times. This chain uses TRBV5-1 with TRBJ1-1; 10 bases are shared with TRBD1. CDR1 and CDR2 (germline): SGHRS, YFSETQ. The CDR3 is made up of 17 amino acids. The J segment lost 5 bases and the V segment lost 0 bases, leaving 10 bases of the junction unmatched. In nucleotides, the CDR3 is TGCGCCAGCAGCTTGGCCGCGGTCGACAGGGGGCTTACTGAAGCTTTCTTT. It encodes CASSLAAVDRGLTEAFF.

Note on this clonotype: Since a much larger clone is just one base distant, this may be a read error. The chain links TRBV6-1 to TRBJ1-1; 7 bases fit TRBD1. This CDR3 is built from 16 residues. V gave up 2 bases and J gave up 4 bases; unmatched junction bases: 10. Germline CDR1 and CDR2: MNHNS and SASEGT. CDR3 sequence (DNA): TGTGCCAGCAGTGAACAGGGGGGCCCCGGGACCACTGAAGCTTTCTTT. Amino acids: CASSEQGGPGTTEAFF.

This clonotype was picked up a small number of times. The chain carries TRBV24-1 and TRBJ2-5; 8 bases line up with TRBD2. J gave up 13 bases and V 0 bases, and 12 bases lay outside the gene matches. Germline lookup yields CDR1 KGHDR and CDR2 SFDVKD. The CDR3 is 15 residues long. The CDR3 loop reads CATSDLSSGGPGLYF. CDR3 nucleotides: TGTGCCACCAGTGATTTGTCCAGCGGGGGACCCGGGTTGTACTTC.

The V and J genes are TRBV2 and TRBJ1-5; TRBD1 matches 7 bases. The V and J ends lost 3 bases and 4 bases, in that order; junction bases with no gene match: 3. Germline V gene sequence: CDR1 SNHLY, CDR2 FYNNEI. This CDR3 has 14 amino acids. CDR3 DNA: TGTGCCAGCAGTGACAGGGGGTATAATCAGCCCCAGCATTTT. Residues: CASSDRGYNQPQHF.

The sample holds many counts of this clonotype. The chain links TRBV12-3 or TRBV12-4 to TRBJ2-5; the D gene is possibly TRBD1 (5 bases). The CDR3 consists of 14 residues. Trimming stripped 6 bases from V and 0 bases from J, with 11 bases between. The CDR3 sequence: CASRTTGDQETQYF. The CDR3 DNA sequence: TGTGCCAGCAGAACTACAGGCGACCAAGAGACCCAGTACTTC.

This clonotype was detected only once. The gene calls are TRBV25-1 and TRBJ1-6; D is undetermined. V shed 4 bases and J shed 0 bases, with 7 bases lying between them. The CDR3 sequence is 15 residues long. Germline CDR1 and CDR2: MGHDK and SYGVNS. The CDR3 is CASSVQASYNSPLHF. The CDR3 nucleotides are TGTGCCAGCAGTGTTCAGGCCTCCTATAATTCACCCCTCCACTTT.

This clonotype appeared many times. The chain combines TRBV2 with TRBJ1-4; D unresolved. The V end lost 3 bases, the J end lost 6 bases, and 17 bases lay between the germline ends. This CDR3 region has 16 residues. CDR1 SNHLY and CDR2 FYNNEI come from the germline V gene. The CDR3 region has the DNA TGTGCCAGCAGTGAGCCTACGAAGGCGGGAGATGAAAAACTGTTTTTT. It is translated as CASSEPTKAGDEKLFF.

Turning to this clonotype: Being one base from a much bigger clone, this may be a read error. The gene calls are TRBV10-3 and TRBJ1-1, with D tentatively TRBD1 (5 bases). The CDR3 spans 13 residues. Per germline, CDR1 ENHRY and CDR2 SYGVKD. Trimming stripped 5 bases from V and 7 bases from J, with 14 bases between. The CDR3: CAISSRGAVEAFF. In DNA form, the CDR3 reads TGTGCCATCAGTTCCCGGGGCGCGGTTGAAGCTTTCTTT.

The chain has TRBV25-1 and TRBJ1-2; D is undetermined. This CDR3 comprises 12 residues. V lost 3 bases and J 7 bases, leaving 9 bases between the germline ends. Germline V gene lookup returns CDR1 MGHDK and CDR2 SYGVNS. CDR3 residues: CASSDAWGGYTF. CDR3 coding DNA: TGTGCCAGCAGTGACGCTTGGGGTGGCTACACCTTC.

This clonotype was seen many times. CDR3 residues: CASSPTRGNTGELFF. The CDR3 DNA follows: TGTGCCAGCAGCCCCACCAGGGGGAATACCGGGGAGCTGTTTTTT. This rearrangement joins TRBV9 to TRBJ2-2, with TRBD1 identical over 7 bases. Trimming at V came to 4 bases and at J to 5 bases, leaving 8 bases not matched to a gene. The CDR3 contains 15 residues. Germline V gene data show CDR1 as SGDLS and CDR2 as YYNGEE.